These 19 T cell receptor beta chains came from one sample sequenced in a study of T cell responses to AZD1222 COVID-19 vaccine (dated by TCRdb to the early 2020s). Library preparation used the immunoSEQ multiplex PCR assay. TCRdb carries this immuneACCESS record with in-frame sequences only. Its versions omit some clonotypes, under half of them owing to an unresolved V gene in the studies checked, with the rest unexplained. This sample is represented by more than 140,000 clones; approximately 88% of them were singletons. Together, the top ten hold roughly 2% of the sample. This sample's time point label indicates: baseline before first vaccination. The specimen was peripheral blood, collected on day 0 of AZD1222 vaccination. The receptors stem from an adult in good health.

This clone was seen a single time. CDR3 in DNA: TGTGCCAGCAGCTTAGAAACGGGAGGTTTCTACGAGCAGTACTTC. Its translation is CASSLETGGFYEQYF. The J gene is TRBJ2-7, the V gene TRBV7-6; 7 nucleotides line up with TRBD2. Trimming at V came to 1 base and at J to 3 bases, leaving 6 bases not matched to a gene. The germline gives CDR1 SGHVS, CDR2 FNYEAQ. CDR3 length: 15 residues.

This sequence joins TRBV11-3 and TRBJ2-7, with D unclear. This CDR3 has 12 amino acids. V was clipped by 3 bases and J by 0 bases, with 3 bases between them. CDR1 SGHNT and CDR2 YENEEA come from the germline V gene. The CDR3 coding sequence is TGTGCCAGCAGCTTGATCTCCTACGAGCAGTACTTC. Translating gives CASSLISYEQYF.

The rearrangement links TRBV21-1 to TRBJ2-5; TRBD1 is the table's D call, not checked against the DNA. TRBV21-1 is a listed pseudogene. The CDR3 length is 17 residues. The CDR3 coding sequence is TGTGCCAGCAGCGCCTCCACTCGGGACAGAAGTCAAGAGACCCAGTACTTC. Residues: CASSASTRDRSQETQYF.

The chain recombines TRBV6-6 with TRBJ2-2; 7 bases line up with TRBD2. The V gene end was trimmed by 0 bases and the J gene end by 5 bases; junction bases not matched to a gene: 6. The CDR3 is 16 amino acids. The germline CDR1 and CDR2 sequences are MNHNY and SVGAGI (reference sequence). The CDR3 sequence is CASSYSGLAVTGELFF. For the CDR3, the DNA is TGTGCCAGCAGTTACTCGGGGCTAGCGGTGACCGGGGAGCTGTTTTTT.

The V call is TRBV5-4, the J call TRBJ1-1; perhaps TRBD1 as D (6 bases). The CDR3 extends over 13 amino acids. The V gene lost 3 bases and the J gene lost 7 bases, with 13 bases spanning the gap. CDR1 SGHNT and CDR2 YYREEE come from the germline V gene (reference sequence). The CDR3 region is CASSSRQADEAFF. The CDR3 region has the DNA TGTGCCAGCAGCTCCAGACAGGCAGATGAAGCTTTCTTT.

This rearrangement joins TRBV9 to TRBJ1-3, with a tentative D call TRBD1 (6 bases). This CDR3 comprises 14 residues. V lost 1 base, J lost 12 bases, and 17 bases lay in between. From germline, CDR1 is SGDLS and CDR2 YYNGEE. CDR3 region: CASSVSGGGSGIYF. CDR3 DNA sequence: TGTGCCAGCAGCGTATCCGGGGGCGGATCTGGCATATATTTT.

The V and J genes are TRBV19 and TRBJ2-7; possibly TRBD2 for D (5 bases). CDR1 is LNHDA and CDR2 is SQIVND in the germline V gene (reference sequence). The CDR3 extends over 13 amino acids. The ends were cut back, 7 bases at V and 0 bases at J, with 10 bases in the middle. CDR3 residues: CASKDLSSYEQYF. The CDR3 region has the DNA TGTGCCAGTAAGGACTTGAGCTCCTACGAGCAGTACTTC.

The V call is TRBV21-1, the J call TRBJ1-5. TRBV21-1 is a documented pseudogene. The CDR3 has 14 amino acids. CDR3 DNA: TGTGCCAGCAGGAAAGGACGGTACAATCAGCCCCAGCATTTT. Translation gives CASRKGRYNQPQHF.

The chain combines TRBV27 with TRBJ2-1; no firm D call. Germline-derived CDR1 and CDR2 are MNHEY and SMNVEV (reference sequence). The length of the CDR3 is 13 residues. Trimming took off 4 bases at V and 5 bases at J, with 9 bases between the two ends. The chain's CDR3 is CASSSWPNNEQFF. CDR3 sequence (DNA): TGTGCCAGCAGTTCTTGGCCAAACAATGAGCAGTTCTTC.

The CDR3 region has the DNA TGTGCCAGCAGCGACAGGGGCACTGAAGCTTTCTTT. Translated, it gives CASSDRGTEAFF. The genes are TRBV11-3 and TRBJ1-1; 8 nucleotides agree with TRBD1. CDR1 and CDR2 from the germline V gene are SGHNT and YENEEA. J was trimmed by 4 bases and V by 5 bases; bases with no gene match: 0. The CDR3 sequence is 12 residues long.

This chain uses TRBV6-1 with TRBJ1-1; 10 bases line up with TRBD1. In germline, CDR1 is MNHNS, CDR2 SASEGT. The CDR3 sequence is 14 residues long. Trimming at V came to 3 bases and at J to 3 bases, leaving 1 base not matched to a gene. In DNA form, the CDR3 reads TGTGCCAGCAGTGAGGACAGGGGGTACACTGAAGCTTTCTTT. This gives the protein CASSEDRGYTEAFF.

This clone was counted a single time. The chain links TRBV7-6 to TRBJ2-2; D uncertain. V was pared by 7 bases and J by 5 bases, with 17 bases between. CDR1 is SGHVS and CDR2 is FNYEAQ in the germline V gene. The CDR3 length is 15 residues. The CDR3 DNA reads TGTGCCAGCACCCAATCCGGCGGCCCGACCGGGGAGCTGTTTTTT. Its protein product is CASTQSGGPTGELFF.

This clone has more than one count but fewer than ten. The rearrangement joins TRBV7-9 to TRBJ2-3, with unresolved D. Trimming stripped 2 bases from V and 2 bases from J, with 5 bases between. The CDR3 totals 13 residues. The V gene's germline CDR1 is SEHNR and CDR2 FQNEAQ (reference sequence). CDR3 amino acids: CASSLQVTDTQYF. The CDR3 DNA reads TGTGCCAGCAGCTTACAAGTCACAGATACGCAGTATTTT.

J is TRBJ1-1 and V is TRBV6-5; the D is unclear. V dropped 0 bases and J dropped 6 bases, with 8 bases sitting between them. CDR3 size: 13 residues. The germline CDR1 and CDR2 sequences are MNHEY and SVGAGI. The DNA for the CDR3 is TGTGCCAGCAGTTACTCCGCCTTTGCTGAAGCTTTCTTT. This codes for CASSYSAFAEAFF.

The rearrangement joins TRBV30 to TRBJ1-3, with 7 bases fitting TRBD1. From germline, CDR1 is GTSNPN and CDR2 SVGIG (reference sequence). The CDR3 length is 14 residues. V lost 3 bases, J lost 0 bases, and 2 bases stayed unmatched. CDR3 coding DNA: TGTGCCTGGAGGGGACAGAACTCTGGAAACACCATATATTTT. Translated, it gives CAWRGQNSGNTIYF.

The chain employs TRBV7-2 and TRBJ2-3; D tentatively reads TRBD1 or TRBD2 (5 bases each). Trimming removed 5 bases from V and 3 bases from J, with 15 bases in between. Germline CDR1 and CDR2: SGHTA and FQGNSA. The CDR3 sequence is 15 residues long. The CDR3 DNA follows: TGTGCCAGCAGCCAAACGGGGCTTGGGACAGATACGCAGTATTTT. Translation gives CASSQTGLGTDTQYF.

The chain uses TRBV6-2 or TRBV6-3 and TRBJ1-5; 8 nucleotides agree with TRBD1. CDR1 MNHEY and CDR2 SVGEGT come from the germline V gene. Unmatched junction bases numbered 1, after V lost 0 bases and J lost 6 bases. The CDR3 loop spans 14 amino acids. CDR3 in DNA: TGTGCCAGCAGTTACTCGACAGGGGTTCAGCCCCAGCATTTT. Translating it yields CASSYSTGVQPQHF.

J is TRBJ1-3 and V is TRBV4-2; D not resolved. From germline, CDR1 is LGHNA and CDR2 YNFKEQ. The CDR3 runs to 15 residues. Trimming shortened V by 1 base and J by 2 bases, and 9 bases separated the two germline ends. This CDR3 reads CASSQVGGTGNTIYF. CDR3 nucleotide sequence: TGTGCCAGCAGCCAAGTTGGAGGGACTGGAAACACCATATATTTT.

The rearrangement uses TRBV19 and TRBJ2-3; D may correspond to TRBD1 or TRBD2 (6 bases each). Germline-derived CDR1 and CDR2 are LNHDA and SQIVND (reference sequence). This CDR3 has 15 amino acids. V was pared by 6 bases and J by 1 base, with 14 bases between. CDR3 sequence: CASRRRRGGTDTQYF. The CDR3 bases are TGTGCCAGTAGGCGCCGGAGGGGGGGCACAGATACGCAGTATTTT.